A selection of T cell receptor beta chains follows, all from one sample in a study of early stage breast cancer tumors. TCRdb's copy holds only in-frame clones and misses some; the assay was immunoSEQ multiplex PCR. The sample includes over 40,000 clones, more than 70% of them seen just once. Source material: blood. The source of these receptors is a person aged 35-49 years with breast cancer. Each CDR3 is given with its conserved first and last residue. Fields, in order: CDR3 protein, CDR3 DNA, V gene, clone size, J gene, D gene, CDR3 length. The D gene is left open where the match is weak. A row's size may be missing; if present it is once, few, many or a size class.

CDR3 protein: CASRTGGYGYTF
CDR3 DNA: TGTGCCAGCAGGACAGGGGGCTATGGCTACACCTTC
V gene: TRBV6-5
clone size: few
J gene: TRBJ1-2
D gene: TRBD1
CDR3 length: 12

CDR3 protein: CASSLNRITGELFF
CDR3 DNA: TGTGCCAGCAGTTTAAATCGGATTACCGGGGAGCTGTTTTTT
V gene: TRBV27
clone size: -
J gene: TRBJ2-2
D gene: -
CDR3 length: 14

CDR3 protein: CASSLLATDYEQYF
CDR3 DNA: TGTGCCAGCAGCTTGTTGGCGACGGACTACGAGCAGTACTTC
V gene: TRBV5-6
clone size: -
J gene: TRBJ2-7
D gene: -
CDR3 length: 14

CDR3 protein: CASRDSTTYGYTF
CDR3 DNA: TGTGCCAGCAGAGATTCGACGACCTATGGCTACACCTTC
V gene: TRBV6-1
clone size: -
J gene: TRBJ1-2
D gene: -
CDR3 length: 13

CDR3 protein: CASSLGWVWSGANVLTF
CDR3 DNA: TGTGCCAGCAGCTTGGGTTGGGTTTGGTCTGGGGCCAACGTCCTGACTTTC
V gene: TRBV5-6
clone size: -
J gene: TRBJ2-6
D gene: -
CDR3 length: 17

CDR3 protein: CASSPGQKETQYF
CDR3 DNA: TGTGCCAGCAGTCCGGGACAGAAAGAGACCCAGTACTTC
V gene: TRBV7-8
clone size: -
J gene: TRBJ2-5
D gene: TRBD1
CDR3 length: 13

CDR3 protein: CASSLASLNEQFF
CDR3 DNA: TGCGCCAGCAGCTTGGCCAGCTTAAATGAGCAGTTCTTC
V gene: TRBV5-1
clone size: -
J gene: TRBJ2-1
D gene: -
CDR3 length: 13

CDR3 protein: CASSRQGKAEAFF
CDR3 DNA: TGTGCCAGCAGTCGACAGGGCAAGGCTGAAGCTTTCTTT
V gene: TRBV11-2
clone size: -
J gene: TRBJ1-1
D gene: TRBD1
CDR3 length: 13

CDR3 protein: CASSLAGSDEKLFF
CDR3 DNA: TGTGCCAGCAGCTTAGCAGGGTCGGATGAAAAACTGTTTTTT
V gene: TRBV7-9
clone size: -
J gene: TRBJ1-4
D gene: -
CDR3 length: 14

CDR3 protein: CASREGLAGGSEQFF
CDR3 DNA: TGTGCCAGCAGGGAGGGACTAGCGGGAGGATCTGAACAGTTCTTC
V gene: TRBV6-1
clone size: -
J gene: TRBJ2-1
D gene: TRBD2
CDR3 length: 15

CDR3 protein: CASSQEPRETQYF
CDR3 DNA: TGTGCCAGCAGCCAAGAACCACGAGAGACCCAGTACTTC
V gene: TRBV14
clone size: -
J gene: TRBJ2-5
D gene: -
CDR3 length: 13

CDR3 protein: CASSLLPEYGEQYF
CDR3 DNA: TGCGCCAGCAGCTTGTTACCGGAGTATGGCGAGCAGTACTTC
V gene: TRBV5-1
clone size: few
J gene: TRBJ2-7
D gene: -
CDR3 length: 14

CDR3 protein: CASSFGGGSTDTQYF
CDR3 DNA: TGTGCCAGCAGCTTTGGGGGCGGTAGCACAGATACGCAGTATTTT
V gene: TRBV6-1
clone size: -
J gene: TRBJ2-3
D gene: -
CDR3 length: 15

CDR3 protein: CASSSVEAETQYF
CDR3 DNA: TGCGCCAGCAGTTCGGTTGAGGCAGAGACCCAGTACTTC
V gene: TRBV5-1
clone size: -
J gene: TRBJ2-5
D gene: -
CDR3 length: 13

CDR3 protein: CASSPTPVSYEQYF
CDR3 DNA: TGCGCCAGCAGCCCCACCCCAGTCTCCTACGAGCAGTACTTC
V gene: TRBV4-1
clone size: few
J gene: TRBJ2-7
D gene: -
CDR3 length: 14

CDR3 protein: CARRGLAGDNEQFF
CDR3 DNA: TGTGCCAGACGCGGACTAGCGGGAGATAATGAGCAGTTCTTC
V gene: TRBV6-4
clone size: -
J gene: TRBJ2-1
D gene: TRBD2
CDR3 length: 14

CDR3 protein: CASSVRVGNTGELFF
CDR3 DNA: TGTGCCAGCAGCGTAAGAGTAGGGAACACCGGGGAGCTGTTTTTT
V gene: TRBV9
clone size: -
J gene: TRBJ2-2
D gene: -
CDR3 length: 15

CDR3 protein: CASSQYRGRAAAQYF
CDR3 DNA: TGTGCCAGCAGCCAATATAGAGGGAGAGCTGCGGCCCAGTACTTC
V gene: TRBV7-9
clone size: -
J gene: TRBJ2-5
D gene: -
CDR3 length: 15

CDR3 protein: CASRKGLAGIEQYF
CDR3 DNA: TGTGCCAGCCGCAAAGGACTAGCGGGGATCGAGCAGTACTTC
V gene: TRBV6-1
clone size: -
J gene: TRBJ2-7
D gene: TRBD2
CDR3 length: 14

CDR3 protein: CASSLATGGGDEQFF
CDR3 DNA: TGCGCCAGCAGCTTGGCTACAGGGGGGGGCGATGAGCAGTTCTTC
V gene: TRBV5-1
clone size: once
J gene: TRBJ2-1
D gene: -
CDR3 length: 15

CDR3 protein: CASKRGGGDNEQFF
CDR3 DNA: TGTGCCAGCAAGCGAGGAGGGGGGGACAATGAGCAGTTCTTC
V gene: TRBV6-5
clone size: -
J gene: TRBJ2-1
D gene: -
CDR3 length: 14

CDR3 protein: CASSLQLGTNTEAFF
CDR3 DNA: TGTGCCAGCAGCCTTCAATTAGGGACCAACACTGAAGCTTTCTTT
V gene: TRBV5-5
clone size: -
J gene: TRBJ1-1
D gene: -
CDR3 length: 15

CDR3 protein: CASSPRRRGLGANVLTF
CDR3 DNA: TGTGCCAGCAGCCCCCGGCGGAGGGGATTGGGGGCCAACGTCCTGACTTTC
V gene: TRBV11-3
clone size: -
J gene: TRBJ2-6
D gene: -
CDR3 length: 17

CDR3 protein: CASSLLAERGETQYF
CDR3 DNA: TGCGCCAGCAGCTTGCTAGCGGAAAGGGGGGAGACCCAGTACTTC
V gene: TRBV5-1
clone size: -
J gene: TRBJ2-5
D gene: -
CDR3 length: 15

CDR3 protein: CASSQEGTIYF
CDR3 DNA: TGTGCCAGCAGCCAGGAGGGCACCATATATTTT
V gene: TRBV7-9
clone size: -
J gene: TRBJ1-3
D gene: -
CDR3 length: 11

CDR3 protein: CASSDSSATGALFSYEQYF
CDR3 DNA: TGTGCCAGCAGTGACTCTTCAGCAACAGGGGCTCTTTTTTCCTACGAGCAGTACTTC
V gene: TRBV6-4
clone size: -
J gene: TRBJ2-7
D gene: TRBD1
CDR3 length: 19

CDR3 protein: CASSVAAPLASGGNPYSYEQYF
CDR3 DNA: TGTGCCAGCAGCGTAGCAGCCCCTCTAGCTAGCGGGGGAAACCCCTACTCCTACGAGCAGTACTTC
V gene: TRBV9
clone size: -
J gene: TRBJ2-7
D gene: TRBD2
CDR3 length: 22

CDR3 protein: CASSFSGITDTQYF
CDR3 DNA: TGTGCCAGCAGCTTTAGCGGGATCACAGATACGCAGTATTTT
V gene: TRBV7-9
clone size: -
J gene: TRBJ2-3
D gene: TRBD2
CDR3 length: 14

CDR3 protein: CAISEPDRTASYEQYF
CDR3 DNA: TGTGCCATCAGTGAACCTGACAGGACTGCTTCCTACGAGCAGTACTTC
V gene: TRBV10-3
clone size: once
J gene: TRBJ2-7
D gene: -
CDR3 length: 16

CDR3 protein: CASSKFNRTGEGNTIYF
CDR3 DNA: TGTGCCAGCAGCAAATTTAATAGGACAGGGGAAGGAAACACCATATATTTT
V gene: TRBV21-1
clone size: -
J gene: TRBJ1-3
D gene: -
CDR3 length: 17

CDR3 protein: CATSGQGIYQETQYF
CDR3 DNA: TGTGCCACCTCGGGACAGGGGATTTACCAAGAGACCCAGTACTTC
V gene: TRBV19
clone size: -
J gene: TRBJ2-5
D gene: TRBD1
CDR3 length: 15

CDR3 protein: CASSIAAGAVETQYF
CDR3 DNA: TGTGCCAGTAGTATAGCAGCGGGAGCGGTGGAGACCCAGTACTTC
V gene: TRBV19
clone size: -
J gene: TRBJ2-5
D gene: TRBD2
CDR3 length: 15

CDR3 protein: CASSPPFPTTNTGELFF
CDR3 DNA: TGTGCCAGCTCACCACCGTTTCCGACGACGAACACCGGGGAGCTGTTTTTT
V gene: TRBV18
clone size: -
J gene: TRBJ2-2
D gene: -
CDR3 length: 17

CDR3 protein: CASRGANQPQHF
CDR3 DNA: TGTGCCAGTCGGGGGGCAAATCAGCCCCAGCATTTT
V gene: TRBV19
clone size: -
J gene: TRBJ1-5
D gene: -
CDR3 length: 12

CDR3 protein: CASSPPTGQGYGYTF
CDR3 DNA: TGTGCCAGCAGCCCACCGACGGGACAGGGCTATGGCTACACCTTC
V gene: TRBV7-9
clone size: -
J gene: TRBJ1-2
D gene: TRBD1
CDR3 length: 15

CDR3 protein: CASSGADTSSGNTIYF
CDR3 DNA: TGCGCCAGCAGCGGGGCGGACACGAGCTCTGGAAACACCATATATTTT
V gene: TRBV5-1
clone size: once
J gene: TRBJ1-3
D gene: -
CDR3 length: 16

CDR3 protein: CASSTRQGARRTDTQYF
CDR3 DNA: TGTGCCAGCAGCACAAGACAAGGGGCGCGACGCACAGATACGCAGTATTTT
V gene: TRBV7-2
clone size: -
J gene: TRBJ2-3
D gene: -
CDR3 length: 17

CDR3 protein: CASSIGDRKPQHF
CDR3 DNA: TGTGCCAGTAGTATAGGAGACAGGAAGCCCCAGCATTTT
V gene: TRBV19
clone size: few
J gene: TRBJ1-5
D gene: -
CDR3 length: 13

CDR3 protein: CASIGDSGNTIYF
CDR3 DNA: TGTGCCAGCATTGGGGACTCTGGAAACACCATATATTTT
V gene: TRBV2
clone size: -
J gene: TRBJ1-3
D gene: -
CDR3 length: 13

CDR3 protein: CASSFLNREQETQYF
CDR3 DNA: TGCGCCAGCAGCTTTCTAAACCGCGAACAAGAGACCCAGTACTTC
V gene: TRBV5-1
clone size: -
J gene: TRBJ2-5
D gene: -
CDR3 length: 15

CDR3 protein: CASSLTLEMDEQFF
CDR3 DNA: TGTGCCAGCAGTTTAACACTAGAGATGGATGAGCAGTTCTTC
V gene: TRBV6-5
clone size: -
J gene: TRBJ2-1
D gene: -
CDR3 length: 14

CDR3 protein: CASSLVEQSIQYF
CDR3 DNA: TGTGCCAGCAGCTTGGTCGAGCAGTCCATTCAGTACTTC
V gene: TRBV5-5
clone size: -
J gene: TRBJ2-4
D gene: -
CDR3 length: 13

CDR3 protein: CASSYSAGGRYEQYF
CDR3 DNA: TGTGCCAGCAGTTACTCAGCGGGAGGAAGGTACGAGCAGTACTTC
V gene: TRBV6-5
clone size: -
J gene: TRBJ2-7
D gene: TRBD2
CDR3 length: 15

CDR3 protein: CASSEPRSNEKLFF
CDR3 DNA: TGTGCCAGCAGTGAACCCCGCTCTAATGAAAAACTGTTTTTT
V gene: TRBV25-1
clone size: -
J gene: TRBJ1-4
D gene: -
CDR3 length: 14